One TCR beta chain is described in this entry. Its matching antigen is unknown. This sample is part of a study of radiation and T cells in renal cell carcinoma. Study-wide background: Nephrectomy followed 15 Gy stereotactic body radiation by 4 weeks.

Here immunoSEQ multiplex PCR was the method, and the copy in TCRdb shows in-frame clones only, minus some. The sample shows roughly 120,000 clones, roughly 80% of them seen only once. Study-level findings and limits: From baseline, blood top tumor clonotypes peaked at 2 weeks post-radiation.

Per the germline V gene, CDR1 is SNHLY and CDR2 is FYNNEI. V was cut by 4 bases and J by 2 bases, with 12 bases left in between. This CDR3 has 14 residues. Time point of the sample: baseline pretreatment blood. Treatment meaning: 15 Gy SBRT to primary tumor, nephrectomy 4 weeks later. The clonotype comes from a woman in her sixties with renal cell carcinoma. The material sequenced was blood, taken from a patient whose treatment included radiotherapy and nephrectomy. The chain combines TRBV2 with TRBJ2-7; TRBD1 is a possible D gene (6 bases). For the CDR3, the DNA is TGTGCCAGCAGTGCAGGACAGCCAACCTACGAGCAGTACTTC. It codes for CASSAGQPTYEQYF.